One and the same sample provided the 29 T cell receptor beta chains below, sequenced in a study of control samples from healthy donors and cancer patients. Repertoires were generated with immunoSEQ multiplex PCR, while TCRdb's copy carries only in-frame clones and drops some. The data hold some 150,000 clones, with roughly 94% observed a single time. Sequenced sample: PBMCs. These TCRs come from a man aged 60-69 years with colorectal cancer.

The CDR3 nucleotides are TGTGCCAGCAACCGGGACAGGGGGCCGGGCGAGCAGTTCTTC. It codes for CASNRDRGPGEQFF. The V gene is TRBV6-5, the J gene TRBJ2-1; TRBD1 matches at 12 bases. Germline lookup yields CDR1 MNHEY and CDR2 SVGAGI. The V gene end was trimmed by 7 bases and the J gene end by 10 bases; junction bases not matched to a gene: 8. The CDR3 runs to 14 residues.

V usage is TRBV9 and J usage is TRBJ2-3; D is undetermined. The V and J ends lost 3 bases and 2 bases respectively, with 7 bases between them. Germline V gene data show CDR1 as SGDLS and CDR2 as YYNGEE. The CDR3 runs to 13 residues. CDR3 sequence: CASSARITDTQYF. CDR3 bases: TGTGCCAGCAGCGCCCGTATCACAGATACGCAGTATTTT.

The chain has TRBV7-2 and TRBJ1-5; D not certain. Germline CDR1 reads SGHTA; CDR2 reads FQGNSA. The V and J ends lost 1 base and 9 bases respectively, with 10 bases between them. The CDR3 contains 13 residues. Here the CDR3 DNA reads TGTGCCAGCAGCTTAGGCTCTTGGCGGCCCCAGCATTTT. Translation gives CASSLGSWRPQHF.

This clone was picked up one time. The chain uses TRBV5-1 and TRBJ2-7, with 8 bases aligning to TRBD2. The CDR3 length is 14 residues. V lost 4 bases to trimming and J lost 5 bases; unmatched junction nucleotides: 8. Germline-derived CDR1 and CDR2 are SGHRS and YFSETQ. The CDR3 DNA reads TGCGCCAGCAGCAACGGACTAGCTGGGGACGAGCAGTACTTC. Translated, it gives CASSNGLAGDEQYF.

The rearrangement links TRBV19 to TRBJ2-6, with D possibly matching TRBD1 (5 bases). Trimming shortened V by 4 bases and J by 0 bases, and 7 bases separated the two germline ends. CDR3 length: 15 residues. Germline V lookup: CDR1 LNHDA, CDR2 SQIVND (reference sequence). This CDR3 is CASSNQGSGANVLTF. CDR3 coding DNA: TGTGCCAGTAGTAATCAGGGCTCTGGGGCCAACGTCCTGACTTTC.

CDR3 sequence (DNA): TGCGCCAGCAGCCAAGAGCCGACAGCGAGCTACGAGCAGTACTTC. This gives the protein CASSQEPTASYEQYF. This chain links TRBV4-1 with TRBJ2-7, with TRBD1 as a possible D gene (5 bases). The V and J ends lost 0 bases and 3 bases respectively, with 12 bases between them. CDR3 length: 15 amino acids. Germline CDR1 is MGHRA and CDR2 is YSYEKL.

This clone was counted between two and nine times. This chain links TRBV19 with TRBJ1-5; D is perhaps TRBD1 (5 bases). Trimming took 0 bases from V and 6 from J, leaving 12 bases between them. CDR3 length: 15 amino acids. Germline loops: CDR1 LNHDA, CDR2 SQIVND (reference sequence). Here the CDR3 reads CASSIDNRGFQPQHF. The DNA for the CDR3 is TGTGCCAGTAGTATAGATAATCGGGGGTTTCAGCCCCAGCATTTT.

The chain recombines TRBV30 with TRBJ2-1; TRBD2 agrees at 9 bases. Trimming removed 0 bases from V and 2 bases from J; junction bases left unmatched: 5. The germline V gene has CDR1 GTSNPN and CDR2 SVGIG (reference sequence). This CDR3 contains 16 residues. CDR3 DNA sequence: TGTGCCTGGAGTGTACCTAGCGGGACCCCCTACAATGAGCAGTTCTTC. It encodes CAWSVPSGTPYNEQFF.

This chain links TRBV5-1 with TRBJ2-6, with D maybe TRBD1 (6 bases). The CDR3 totals 18 residues. Looked up from germline, CDR1 is SGHRS and CDR2 is YFSETQ. V was pared by 0 bases and J by 0 bases, with 13 bases between. In DNA, the CDR3 is TGCGCCAGCAGCTTGGCAGGGGCCGTTGGCTCTGGGGCCAACGTCCTGACTTTC. Protein: CASSLAGAVGSGANVLTF.

The CDR3 spells CASSRRGGGETLGAFF. The CDR3, as DNA: TGTGCCAGCAGCCGCCGGGGGGGCGGGGAGACCCTCGGGGCTTTCTTT. The J gene is TRBJ1-1, the V gene TRBV11-2; D perhaps matches TRBD1 (6 bases). The CDR3 runs to 16 residues. With 5 bases removed from V and 11 bases from J, the gap between germline ends came to 27 bases. Germline CDR1 reads SGHAT; CDR2 reads FQNNGV.

V is TRBV25-1 and J is TRBJ2-7, with D hard to call. V lost 8 bases to trimming and J lost 1 base, with 12 bases between them. The CDR3 extends over 13 amino acids. Germline lookup yields CDR1 MGHDK and CDR2 SYGVNS. The CDR3 loop is CASAKPASYEQYF. The CDR3 nucleotides are TGTGCCAGCGCCAAACCCGCTTCCTACGAGCAGTACTTC.

The chain joins TRBV7-2 to TRBJ2-7; D gene ambiguous. The CDR3 has 11 residues. V lost 5 bases and J 8 bases, leaving 10 bases between the germline ends. CDR1 is SGHTA and CDR2 is FQGNSA in the germline V gene. The CDR3 sequence: CASSAIHQQYF. The CDR3, as DNA: TGTGCCAGCAGCGCAATCCATCAGCAGTACTTC.

The chain combines TRBV19 with TRBJ1-5; 9 bases match TRBD1. Germline values: CDR1 LNHDA, CDR2 SQIVND (reference sequence). This CDR3 has 15 amino acids. Germline trimming cut 5 bases from V and 9 bases from J; bases unmatched to any gene: 11. The CDR3 nucleotides read TGTGCCAGTAGTCGGACAGGGGACCGGTCCGCGCCCCAGCATTTT. Its translation is CASSRTGDRSAPQHF.

This clone was detected many times. This chain links TRBV28 with TRBJ1-5; the match to TRBD1 covers 10 bases. V shed 5 bases and J 3 bases; nucleotides not matched to a gene: 7. There are 16 residues in the CDR3. Per the germline V gene, CDR1 is MDHEN and CDR2 is SYDVKM. The CDR3 nucleotides are TGTGCCAGCAGTCCTGGGACAGGGGCCTTCAATCAGCCCCAGCATTTT. It encodes CASSPGTGAFNQPQHF.

This rearrangement joins TRBV10-3 to TRBJ2-1; 9 bases align to TRBD1. From germline, CDR1 is ENHRY and CDR2 SYGVKD. Trimming took 4 bases from V and 3 from J; bases not matched to a gene: 1. This CDR3 spans 14 amino acids. The CDR3 coding sequence is TGTGCCATCAGTGTGGGACAGGGCTACAATGAGCAGTTCTTC. Residues: CAISVGQGYNEQFF.

The chain recombines TRBV7-8 with TRBJ1-1, with 7 bases matching TRBD1. There are 17 residues in the CDR3. The germline V gene encodes CDR1 SGHVS and CDR2 FQNEAQ. Trimming took 1 base from V and 2 from J; bases not matched to a gene: 10. CDR3 bases: TGTGCCAGCAGCTTAGGGGGAAACAGGGGATTAAACACTGAAGCTTTCTTT. Protein product: CASSLGGNRGLNTEAFF.

This clone was found once. The DNA of the CDR3 is TGTGCCAGCAGCCTCCCCTGGACAACCAACTATGGCTACACCTTC. Translation gives CASSLPWTTNYGYTF. The rearrangement uses TRBV7-9 and TRBJ1-2; tentative D call: TRBD1 (5 bases). The CDR3 consists of 15 residues. CDR1 SEHNR and CDR2 FQNEAQ come from the germline V gene (reference sequence). Trimming cost V 5 bases and J 2 bases, with 15 bases left between them.

The rearrangement uses TRBV3-1 (or the pseudogene TRBV3-2) and TRBJ1-5; a weak D match, TRBD1 (6 bases). CDR3 length: 15 residues. CDR1 and CDR2 (germline): LGHDT, YNNKEL (reference sequence). V was shortened by 0 bases and J by 5 bases, with 11 bases between the two germline ends. For the CDR3, the DNA is TGTGCCAGCAGCCAAGATCCAGGGACACATCAGCCCCAGCATTTT. Translation: CASSQDPGTHQPQHF.

The J gene is TRBJ2-2, the V gene TRBV29-1; the D is unclear. The V gene lost 6 bases and the J gene lost 1 base, with 9 bases spanning the gap. The CDR3 runs 13 residues. Per the germline V gene, CDR1 is SQVTM and CDR2 is ANQGSEA. For the CDR3, the DNA is TGCAGCGTCGCAAGGATGAACACCGGGGAGCTGTTTTTT. As protein: CSVARMNTGELFF.

This chain connects TRBV5-1 to TRBJ1-3; D is unresolved. Trimming stripped 0 bases from V and 0 bases from J, with 10 bases between. The CDR3 has 16 residues. Germline CDR1 SGHRS, CDR2 YFSETQ. Here the CDR3 DNA reads TGCGCCAGCAGCTTGGCGCCCAGCGACTCTGGAAACACCATATATTTT. Its protein is CASSLAPSDSGNTIYF.

This chain links TRBV10-2 with TRBJ2-5; TRBD2 agrees at 8 bases. Looked up from germline, CDR1 is WSHSY and CDR2 is SAAADI. The CDR3 contains 13 residues. Germline trimming cut 9 bases from V and 5 bases from J; bases unmatched to any gene: 8. This chain's CDR3 is CASLPGGAETQYF. The CDR3 region has the DNA TGCGCCAGTCTACCCGGGGGGGCGGAGACCCAGTACTTC.

The CDR3 loop reads CASSLTDPSYGYTF. Here the CDR3 DNA reads TGCGCCAGCAGCTTGACAGACCCCTCCTATGGCTACACCTTC. The rearrangement links TRBV5-1 to TRBJ1-2, with D uncertain. Germline lookup yields CDR1 SGHRS and CDR2 YFSETQ. The CDR3 loop spans 14 amino acids. The V end was cut by 1 base, the J end by 4 bases, with 11 bases between.

The chain recombines TRBV7-2 with TRBJ1-2; the match to TRBD1 covers 11 bases. V lost 5 bases to trimming and J lost 5 bases; unmatched junction nucleotides: 7. There are 15 residues in the CDR3. CDR1 SGHTA and CDR2 FQGNSA come from the germline V gene. The CDR3 protein is CASSPWTGGAYGYTF. CDR3 DNA sequence: TGTGCCAGCAGCCCCTGGACAGGGGGCGCATATGGCTACACCTTC.

The rearrangement links TRBV3-1 (or the pseudogene TRBV3-2) to TRBJ2-5; D gene uncertain. Per the germline V gene, CDR1 is LGHDT and CDR2 is YNNKEL (reference sequence). This CDR3 is 14 amino acids long. V shed 2 bases and J shed 2 bases, with 9 bases lying between them. The CDR3 is CASSQSDGQETQYF. The DNA of the CDR3 is TGTGCCAGCAGCCAATCGGATGGACAAGAGACCCAGTACTTC.

V usage is TRBV6-4 and J usage is TRBJ1-1, with TRBD1 identical over 9 bases. V lost 2 bases to trimming and J lost 4 bases; unmatched junction nucleotides: 2. Germline CDR1 is MRHNA and CDR2 is SNTAGT. The CDR3 runs 14 residues. The CDR3 nucleotides read TGTGCCAGCAGTGACCGGACAGGGGTCACTGAAGCTTTCTTT. This sequence encodes CASSDRTGVTEAFF.

To note about this clone: Other DNA sequences from this sample encode an identical CDR3 as well. The V and J genes are TRBV18 and TRBJ1-3; D gene ambiguous. Trimming shortened V by 1 base and J by 0 bases, and 4 bases separated the two germline ends. Germline V gene data show CDR1 as KGHSH and CDR2 as LQKENI. The CDR3 spans 14 residues. CDR3 sequence (DNA): TGTGCCAGCTCACCACAATCCTCTGGAAACACCATATATTTT. This sequence encodes CASSPQSSGNTIYF.

The J gene is TRBJ1-2, the V gene TRBV6-2 or TRBV6-3; 8 positions match TRBD1. The length of the CDR3 is 16 residues. Trimming cost V 0 bases and J 3 bases; bases outside gene matches: 6. Germline V lookup: CDR1 MNHEY, CDR2 SVGEGT. The CDR3 is CASSYSPLGQDYGYTF. The CDR3 DNA is TGTGCCAGCAGTTACTCGCCACTGGGACAGGACTATGGCTACACCTTC.

This chain links TRBV19 with TRBJ1-5; D gene uncertain. Trimming removed 2 bases at V and 2 bases at J, with 7 bases between. The V gene's germline CDR1 is LNHDA and CDR2 SQIVND (reference sequence). This CDR3 spans 14 amino acids. The CDR3 here is CASSIRQGNQPQHF. The CDR3 region has the DNA TGTGCCAGTAGTATAAGGCAGGGCAATCAGCCCCAGCATTTT. Filled out from reference TRBV19 and TRBJ1-5, the complete variable domain reads DGGITQSPKYLFRKEGQNVTLSCEQNLNHDAMYWYRQDPGQGLRLIYYSQIVNDFQKGDIAEGYSVSREKKESFPLTVTSAQKNPTAFYLCASSIRQGNQPQHFGDGTRLSIL.

This rearrangement joins TRBV19 to TRBJ1-1; tentative D call: TRBD1 (5 bases). CDR3 length: 15 residues. Germline lookup yields CDR1 LNHDA and CDR2 SQIVND (reference sequence). Trimming took off 5 bases at V and 2 bases at J, with 15 bases between the two ends. The CDR3 sequence is CASSPRRGVNTEAFF. Here the CDR3 DNA reads TGTGCCAGTAGTCCACGAAGGGGCGTAAACACTGAAGCTTTCTTT.